The sequence of this T cell receptor beta chain was determined in a study of T cell repertoires in cytomegalovirus infection. TCRdb recomputed calls from the reads with MiXCR, one row per CDR3 protein. Here the sample spans some 920,000 distinct CDR3 sequences, 31% being singletons. CDR3 length: 13 amino acids. CDR1 SGHTA and CDR2 FQGNSA come from the germline V gene. Trimming shortened V by 5 bases and J by 1 base, and 7 bases separated the two germline ends. Of note for this clonotype: What it binds is unknown. Just one base apart from a much larger clone, this may be a read error. A read error is likely, as this CDR3 ends without the conserved phenylalanine or tryptophan.

The clonotype originates from a human donor in good health (CMV status not recorded). Some clones in this sample may be carry-over from other donors' samples. The chain has TRBV7-2 and TRBJ2-3; no definite D call. The source was cultured CD8+ T cells from PBMCs, collected from culture after CMV antigen stimulation. The CDR3 region is CASSPIGTDTQYL. CDR3 coding DNA: TGTGCCAGCAGCCCCATAGGCACAGATACGCAGTATCTT.